The 25 T cell receptor beta chains reported below all come from one sample, sequenced in a study of memory CD4+ T cells and cytomegalovirus serostatus. Sequenced by immunoSEQ multiplex PCR; TCRdb stores in-frame clones only, minus some. The sample lists around 62,000 clones; 76% were seen once. The sort gate was single viable CD3+CD4+CD8-CD45RO+ cells for memory CD4+ T cells. Sequencing was performed on memory CD4+ T cells from blood. The origin of the receptors is an adult in good health and CMV-seropositive.

The sample holds a few counts of this clone. The chain couples TRBV13 to TRBJ1-3; D is unclear. V was shortened by 5 bases and J by 0 bases, with 5 bases between the two germline ends. CDR3 length equals 13 residues. CDR1 and CDR2 from the germline V gene are PRHDT and FYEKMQ (reference sequence). In DNA form, the CDR3 reads TGTGCCAGCAGCACATTCTCTGGAAACACCATATATTTT. Translated, it gives CASSTFSGNTIYF.

The rearrangement uses TRBV28 and TRBJ1-2; tentatively, D is TRBD1 (6 bases). Germline values: CDR1 MDHEN, CDR2 SYDVKM. The CDR3 consists of 13 residues. V gave up 6 bases and J gave up 4 bases, with 12 bases separating them. The DNA for the CDR3 is TGTGCCAGCAGACGGACAGCTGTCTATGGCTACACCTTC. It is translated as CASRRTAVYGYTF.

Written as DNA, the CDR3 is TGTGCCAGCAGTGATAACACTATAGATACGCAGTATTTT. Amino acids: CASSDNTIDTQYF. V and J are TRBV2 and TRBJ2-3; no clear D. V was clipped by 3 bases and J by 5 bases, with 9 bases between them. The CDR3 runs 13 residues. Germline loops: CDR1 SNHLY, CDR2 FYNNEI.

This clone was counted between two and nine times. The chain links TRBV19 to TRBJ1-5; tentatively, D is TRBD1 (6 bases). Looked up from germline, CDR1 is LNHDA and CDR2 is SQIVND (reference sequence). The V and J ends lost 3 bases and 6 bases respectively, with 9 bases between them. This CDR3 is 13 amino acids long. This chain's CDR3 is CASSIQGSQPQHF. The CDR3 DNA is TGTGCCAGTAGTATCCAGGGGAGTCAGCCCCAGCATTTT.

The V call is TRBV4-1, the J call TRBJ2-1; 11 nucleotides agree with TRBD1. Germline V gene sequence: CDR1 MGHRA, CDR2 YSYEKL. The V gene end was trimmed by 4 bases and the J gene end by 3 bases; junction bases not matched to a gene: 8. The CDR3 covers 17 residues. The CDR3 DNA reads as TGCGCCAGCAGCCGCCTGGCAGGGACAGGGGGCTACAATGAGCAGTTCTTC. Amino acids: CASSRLAGTGGYNEQFF.

The V and J genes are TRBV10-3 and TRBJ1-1; 10 positions match TRBD1. J lost 5 bases, V lost 4 bases, and 4 bases had no gene match. Germline loops: CDR1 ENHRY, CDR2 SYGVKD. The CDR3 has 14 amino acids. The CDR3 nucleotides read TGTGCCATCAGTGGGGACAGGGGAGTTACTGAAGCTTTCTTT. This translates into CAISGDRGVTEAFF.

This clone was observed a few times. This chain joins TRBV2 and TRBJ1-1; D gene uncertain. The CDR3 spans 11 residues. V was trimmed by 4 bases and J by 5 bases, leaving 5 bases between them. Germline V CDR1 and CDR2: SNHLY, FYNNEI. CDR3 residues: CASSVGTEAFF. Written as DNA, the CDR3 is TGTGCCAGCAGTGTTGGGACTGAAGCTTTCTTT. Complete variable domain (other parts from reference TRBV2 and TRBJ1-1): EPEVTQTPSHQVTQMGQEVILRCVPISNHLYFYWYRQILGQKVEFLVSFYNNEISEKSEIFDDQFSVERPDGSNFTLKIRSTKLEDSAMYFCASSVGTEAFFGQGTRLTVV.

This sequence joins TRBV18 and TRBJ2-1, with TRBD2 matching over 11 bases. The CDR3 length is 14 residues. Trimming removed 6 bases from V and 10 bases from J; junction bases left unmatched: 8. In germline, CDR1 is KGHSH, CDR2 LQKENI. Here the CDR3 reads CASSIAGGPREQFF. CDR3 sequence (DNA): TGTGCCAGCTCGATAGCGGGAGGGCCAAGGGAGCAGTTCTTC.

This rearrangement joins TRBV5-1 to TRBJ2-5; D uncertain. Germline lookup yields CDR1 SGHRS and CDR2 YFSETQ. The CDR3 has 12 amino acids. Trimming shortened V by 2 bases and J by 5 bases, and 7 bases separated the two germline ends. The CDR3 coding sequence is TGCGCCAGCAGCTTTACCCCTGAGACCCAGTACTTC. Its translation is CASSFTPETQYF. The entire variable domain, with the rest obtained from reference TRBV5-1 and TRBJ2-5, is as follows: KAGVTQTPRYLIKTRGQQVTLSCSPISGHRSVSWYQQTPGQGLQFLFEYFSETQRNKGNFPGRFSGRQFSNSRSEMNVSTLELGDSALYLCASSFTPETQYFGPGTRLLVL.

This clone was recorded once. V and J are TRBV28 and TRBJ2-5, with TRBD1 matching 9 bases. Germline CDR1 is MDHEN and CDR2 is SYDVKM. V shed 2 bases, J shed 5 bases, and the junction held 6 bases outside the gene matches. The CDR3 covers 15 residues. The CDR3 bases are TGTGCCAGCAGTTTAACCGGACAGGGGACGGAGACCCAGTACTTC. It translates to CASSLTGQGTETQYF.

The genes are TRBV5-1 and TRBJ2-1; TRBD1 matches at 10 bases. There are 13 residues in the CDR3. Losses at the gene ends were 4 bases for V and 9 bases for J; bases not matched to a gene: 4. CDR1 and CDR2 from the germline V gene are SGHRS and YFSETQ. CDR3 in DNA: TGCGCCAGCAGCGAGGGACAGGGGTTTGAGCAGTTCTTC. Its translation: CASSEGQGFEQFF.

The genes are TRBV6-1 and TRBJ2-2; 7 bases align to TRBD1. V trimming: 5 bases; J trimming: 0 bases; junction bases outside the gene matches: 3. The CDR3 extends over 15 amino acids. Germline V lookup: CDR1 MNHNS, CDR2 SASEGT. The CDR3 bases are TGTGCCAGCAGTCGACAGGGCCCGAACACCGGGGAGCTGTTTTTT. This gives the protein CASSRQGPNTGELFF.

The chain links TRBV5-1 to TRBJ2-3; 11 bases align to TRBD2. V gave up 0 bases and J gave up 4 bases; unmatched junction bases: 1. Germline CDR1 and CDR2: SGHRS and YFSETQ. The CDR3 consists of 15 residues. CDR3 loop: CASSLGLAGPDTQYF. Here the CDR3 DNA reads TGCGCCAGCAGCTTGGGACTAGCGGGGCCAGATACGCAGTATTTT.

Details on this clone: One end of the junction fails to match germline, which may point to a read error. This rearrangement joins TRBV7-2 to TRBJ2-1; 15 bases line up with TRBD2. This CDR3 region has 17 residues. Germline CDR1 is SGHTA and CDR2 is FQGNSA. In DNA, the CDR3 is TGTGCCAGCACCTTAGGACTAGCGGGAGGGGCCTACAATGAGCAGTTCTTC. Amino acid sequence: CASTLGLAGGAYNEQFF. Looking up the rest from reference TRBV7-2 and TRBJ2-1 gives the full variable domain: GAGVSQSPSNKVTEKGKDVELRCDPISGHTALYWYRQSLGQGLEFLIYFQGNSAPDKSGLPSDRFSAERTGGSVSTLTIQRTQQEDSAVYLCASTLGLAGGAYNEQFFGPGTRLTVL.

V is TRBV5-8 and J is TRBJ2-3, with 12 bases matching TRBD2. Trimming took 4 bases from V and 0 from J; bases not matched to a gene: 15. This CDR3 contains 20 residues. Germline V gene sequence: CDR1 SGHTS, CDR2 YDEGEE. The CDR3, as DNA: TGTGCCAGCAGCACAGGACTAGCGGGGAGACTTCGTTCTAGCACAGATACGCAGTATTTT. It translates to CASSTGLAGRLRSSTDTQYF.

This chain uses TRBV2 with TRBJ1-2; perhaps TRBD1 as D (6 bases). The CDR3 consists of 13 residues. The V gene's germline CDR1 is SNHLY and CDR2 FYNNEI. The V and J ends lost 7 bases and 7 bases respectively, with 16 bases between them. The CDR3 loop is CASNRDGVAGYTF. The CDR3 DNA reads TGTGCCAGCAACAGGGACGGCGTAGCTGGCTACACCTTC.

V is TRBV6-5 and J is TRBJ1-4; the D gene is possibly TRBD1 (5 bases). Germline loops: CDR1 MNHEY, CDR2 SVGAGI. The CDR3 has 13 residues. V lost 5 bases, J lost 8 bases, and 12 bases lay in between. The CDR3 reads CASSAGRGEKLFF. CDR3 sequence (DNA): TGTGCCAGCAGTGCAGGACGGGGGGAAAAACTGTTTTTT.

J is TRBJ2-5 and V is TRBV6-5; a possible D gene is TRBD1 (6 bases). In germline, CDR1 is MNHEY, CDR2 SVGAGI. V was shortened by 6 bases and J by 4 bases, with 15 bases between the two germline ends. This CDR3 is built from 14 residues. For the CDR3, the DNA is TGTGCCAGCAGGGTCCTGGGGGCGGGAGAGACCCAGTACTTC. This translates into CASRVLGAGETQYF.

The V call is TRBV4-3, the J call TRBJ2-7; 13 nucleotides line up with TRBD2. The CDR3 spans 16 residues. With 1 base clipped from V and 5 bases from J, the junction kept 5 bases outside the gene matches. CDR1 and CDR2 (germline): LGHNA, YSLEER. The CDR3 nucleotides read TGCGCCAGCAGCCAAGGGAGGACTAGCGGGAGAGACGAGCAGTACTTC. Translating gives CASSQGRTSGRDEQYF.

J is TRBJ1-5 and V is TRBV30, with 9 bases aligning to TRBD1. There are 14 residues in the CDR3. Germline lookup yields CDR1 GTSNPN and CDR2 SVGIG (reference sequence). The V and J ends lost 4 bases and 2 bases, in that order; junction bases with no gene match: 3. The CDR3 coding sequence is TGTGCCTGGACTAGGACAGGGGGCAATCAGCCCCAGCATTTT. Translating it yields CAWTRTGGNQPQHF.

V usage is TRBV2 and J usage is TRBJ1-3; 8 bases match TRBD1. J was trimmed by 9 bases and V by 6 bases; bases with no gene match: 16. CDR1 and CDR2 from the germline V gene are SNHLY and FYNNEI. This CDR3 contains 16 residues. Here the CDR3 DNA reads TGTGCCAGCAGCGGACTGGACAGGGCAGTAGGGAGCACCATATATTTT. Amino acid sequence: CASSGLDRAVGSTIYF.

The V call is TRBV7-9, the J call TRBJ1-2; no definite D call. CDR3 length equals 13 residues. Trimming pared 7 bases from V and 6 bases from J, leaving 15 bases between. Germline assignment: CDR1 SEHNR and CDR2 FQNEAQ (reference sequence). The CDR3 DNA reads TGTGCCAGCACGAGGGCAGGCCGGCATGGCTACACCTTC. This encodes CASTRAGRHGYTF.

V and J are TRBV27 and TRBJ1-3, with 7 bases identical to TRBD1. Germline V gene data show CDR1 as MNHEY and CDR2 as SMNVEV (reference sequence). The J segment lost 3 bases and the V segment lost 0 bases, leaving 5 bases of the junction unmatched. The CDR3 loop spans 16 amino acids. CDR3 coding DNA: TGTGCCAGCAGTTTATCCCCTACAGGGGTTGGAAACACCATATATTTT. It codes for CASSLSPTGVGNTIYF.

This chain joins TRBV6-1 and TRBJ2-7; 8 bases are a match to TRBD1. There are 15 residues in the CDR3. Per the germline V gene, CDR1 is MNHNS and CDR2 is SASEGT. V was pared by 7 bases and J by 3 bases, with 11 bases of the junction left unmatched. The CDR3 nucleotides read TGTGCCAGCACCTCAGGGGGCGGAGGGGTCTACGAGCAGTACTTC. Translation: CASTSGGGGVYEQYF.

This chain joins TRBV18 and TRBJ1-1; D ambiguous. The CDR3 is made up of 14 amino acids. The V gene lost 1 base and the J gene lost 0 bases, with 6 bases spanning the gap. CDR1 KGHSH and CDR2 LQKENI come from the germline V gene. CDR3 in DNA: TGTGCCAGCTCACCACTCTACATGAACACTGAAGCTTTCTTT. The encoded protein is CASSPLYMNTEAFF.